This TCR beta chain came from a study of T cell responses to AZD1222 COVID-19 vaccine. The table came from immunoSEQ multiplex PCR; TCRdb's copy has only in-frame clones and leaves some out. The sample shows around 140,000 clones, approximately 90% of them seen only once. Germline-derived CDR1 and CDR2 are SGHNT and YYREEE (reference sequence). Trimming took off 4 bases at V and 0 bases at J, with 6 bases between the two ends. This CDR3 has 13 amino acids. Broader study findings: In all cases, repertoires were sampled only after the peak T cell response. Elevations in Spike-specific TCR breadth and depth followed administration of two AZD1222 doses.

On this clone: Antigen: not known.

The specimen comprised peripheral blood, sampled 28 days after the second AZD1222 dose. The chain is built from TRBV5-4 and TRBJ2-3; no clear D gene. The receptor comes from an adult who received the AZD1222 COVID-19 vaccine. CDR3 nucleotides: TGTGCCAGCAGCACCGCTAGCACAGATACGCAGTATTTT. Protein sequence: CASSTASTDTQYF.